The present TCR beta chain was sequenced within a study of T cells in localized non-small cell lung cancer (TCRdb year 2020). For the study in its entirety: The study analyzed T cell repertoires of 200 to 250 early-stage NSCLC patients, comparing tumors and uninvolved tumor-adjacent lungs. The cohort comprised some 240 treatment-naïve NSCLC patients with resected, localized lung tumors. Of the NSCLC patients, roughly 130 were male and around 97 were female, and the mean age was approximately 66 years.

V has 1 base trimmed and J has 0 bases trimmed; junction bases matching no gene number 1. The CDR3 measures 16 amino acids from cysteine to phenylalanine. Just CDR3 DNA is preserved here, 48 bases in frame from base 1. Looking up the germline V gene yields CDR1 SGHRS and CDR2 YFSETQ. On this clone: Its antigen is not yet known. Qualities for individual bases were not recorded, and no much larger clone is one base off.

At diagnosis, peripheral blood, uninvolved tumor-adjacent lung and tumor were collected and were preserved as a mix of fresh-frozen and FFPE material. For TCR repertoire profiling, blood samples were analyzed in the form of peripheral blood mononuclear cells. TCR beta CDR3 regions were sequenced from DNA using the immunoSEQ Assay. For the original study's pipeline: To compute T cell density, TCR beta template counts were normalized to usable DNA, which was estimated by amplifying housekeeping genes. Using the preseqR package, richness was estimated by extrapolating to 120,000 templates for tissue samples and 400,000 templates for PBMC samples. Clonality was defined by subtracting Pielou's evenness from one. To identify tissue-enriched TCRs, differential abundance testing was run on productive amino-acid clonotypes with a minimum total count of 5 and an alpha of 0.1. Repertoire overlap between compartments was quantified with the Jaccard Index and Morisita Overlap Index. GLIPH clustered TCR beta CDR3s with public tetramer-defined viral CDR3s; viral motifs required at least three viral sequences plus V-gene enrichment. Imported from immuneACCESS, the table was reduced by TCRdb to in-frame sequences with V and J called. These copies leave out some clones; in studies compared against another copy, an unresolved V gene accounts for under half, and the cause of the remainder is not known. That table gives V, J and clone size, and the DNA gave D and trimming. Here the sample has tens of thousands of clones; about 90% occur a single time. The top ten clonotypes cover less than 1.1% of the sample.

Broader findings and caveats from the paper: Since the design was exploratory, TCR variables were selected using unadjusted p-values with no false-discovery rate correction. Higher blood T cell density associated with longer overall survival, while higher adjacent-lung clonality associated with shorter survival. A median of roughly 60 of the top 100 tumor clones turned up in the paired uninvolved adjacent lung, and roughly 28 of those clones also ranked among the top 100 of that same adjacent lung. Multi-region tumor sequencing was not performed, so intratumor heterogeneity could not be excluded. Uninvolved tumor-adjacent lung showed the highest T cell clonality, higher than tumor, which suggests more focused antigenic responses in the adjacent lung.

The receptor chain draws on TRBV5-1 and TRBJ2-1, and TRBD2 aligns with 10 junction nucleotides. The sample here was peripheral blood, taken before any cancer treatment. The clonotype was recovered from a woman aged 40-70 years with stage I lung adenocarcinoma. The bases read TGCGCCAGCAGCTTGACTAGCGGGAACTCCTACAATGAGCAGTTCTTC. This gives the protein CASSLTSGNSYNEQFF.